This record covers a single TCR beta chain. Its antigen is undetermined. Alopecia areata patients gave lesional scalp punch biopsies and peripheral blood samples. PBMCs provided sorted CD4+ and CD8+ T cells. The length of the CDR3 is 15 residues. The germline V gene encodes CDR1 PRHDT and CDR2 FYEKMQ (reference sequence). Trimming shortened V by 0 bases and J by 5 bases, and 13 bases separated the two germline ends. This entry belongs to a study of CD8+ T cells in alopecia areata. Study at large: Those patients who were treated received oral tofacitinib, which was given at 5 to 10 mg twice daily for moderate-to-severe alopecia areata.

It was cDNA, reverse transcribed from extracted RNA, that served as the sequencing template. Here immunoSEQ multiplex PCR was the method, and the copy in TCRdb shows in-frame clones only, minus some. The data show roughly 140,000 clones, about 51% seen once. Study observations and caveats: Lesional tissue from the scalp (especially in alopecia totalis/universalis) showed higher clonality than normal scalp.

This TCR derives from a human donor with alopecia areata. This chain joins TRBV13 and TRBJ2-5, with D unresolved. Source: CD8+ T cells sorted from blood, taken at week 0. The CDR3 sequence is CASSLGASGRETQYF. The CDR3 nucleotides are TGTGCCAGCAGCTTAGGCGCAAGTGGTCGGGAGACCCAGTACTTC.